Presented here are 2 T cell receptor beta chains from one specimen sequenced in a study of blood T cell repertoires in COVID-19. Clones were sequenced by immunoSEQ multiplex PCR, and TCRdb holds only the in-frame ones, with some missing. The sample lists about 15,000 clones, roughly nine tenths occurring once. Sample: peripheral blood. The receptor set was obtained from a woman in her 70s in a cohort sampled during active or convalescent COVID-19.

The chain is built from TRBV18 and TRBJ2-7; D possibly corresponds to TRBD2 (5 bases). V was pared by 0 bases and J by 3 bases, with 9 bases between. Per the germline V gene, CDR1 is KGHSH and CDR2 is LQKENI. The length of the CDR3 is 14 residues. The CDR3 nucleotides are TGTGCCAGCTCACCACCAGAGAGGGTCTACGAGCAGTACTTC. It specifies CASSPPERVYEQYF.

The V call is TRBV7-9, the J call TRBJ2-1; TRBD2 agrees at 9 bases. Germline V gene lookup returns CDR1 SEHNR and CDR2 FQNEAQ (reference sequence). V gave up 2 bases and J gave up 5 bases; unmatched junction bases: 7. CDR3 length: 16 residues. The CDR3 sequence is CASSLWGTSRNNEQFF. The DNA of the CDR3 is TGTGCCAGCAGCTTATGGGGGACTAGCAGAAACAATGAGCAGTTCTTC.